The sequence of this T cell receptor (beta chain) was determined in a study of CD8 T cells in Susac syndrome. V lost 1 base and J lost 4, with 3 bases in between. Germline V gives CDR1 SGDLS, CDR2 YYNGEE. This CDR3 region has 12 residues. RNA in amounts of roughly 0.5 to 1 ug was reverse transcribed with random hexamers. immunoSEQ multiplex PCR amplified TCR beta CDR3 across 54 Vbeta, 13 Jbeta. TCRdb processed the immunoSEQ multiplex PCR reads anew with MiXCR; each CDR3 protein has one entry. Here the sample spans a few hundred thousand distinct CDR3 sequences, around 95% being singletons. CD8+ and CD4+ T cells taken from blood had their TCR beta sequenced.

The sequencing input was CD4+ T cells from PBMCs. The chain couples TRBV9 to TRBJ2-1, with D uncertain. This clonotype was obtained from a human donor with multiple sclerosis. The CDR3 DNA sequence: TGTGCCAGCAGCGTAACTTACAATGAGCAGTTCTTC. This translates into CASSVTYNEQFF.